This entry lists 20 T cell receptor beta chains sequenced from one sample in a study of blood T cell repertoires in COVID-19 (dated by TCRdb to about 2020). Library creation used the immunoSEQ multiplex PCR assay. TCRdb provides this immuneACCESS table in a form limited to in-frame rearrangements. Some clones are lacking; in checked studies, under half of them reflect an unresolved V gene, and why the rest are absent is not known. Across this sample there are hundreds of thousands of clones, with 85% to 90% seen only once. Of the sample, 0.95% to 1.1% is held by the ten largest clones. Sequenced sample: PBMCs or T cells enriched from blood (not recorded which). These receptors came from a man younger than 35 who had recovered from COVID-19.

V is TRBV5-1 and J is TRBJ2-2; D gene unclear. Trimming cost V 4 bases and J 1 base, with 8 bases left between them. The CDR3 runs to 14 residues. Germline lookup yields CDR1 SGHRS and CDR2 YFSETQ. For the CDR3, the DNA is TGCGCCAGCAGCACGCGGCTGAACACCGGGGAGCTGTTTTTT. Amino acids: CASSTRLNTGELFF.

This chain uses TRBV18 with TRBJ1-2; D is possibly TRBD1 (5 bases). The CDR3 totals 15 residues. The germline V gene encodes CDR1 KGHSH and CDR2 LQKENI. Trimming removed 1 base from V and 2 bases from J, with 11 bases in between. CDR3 amino acids: CASSPLDRGNYGYTF. In nucleotides, the CDR3 is TGTGCCAGCTCACCACTAGACAGAGGAAACTATGGCTACACCTTC.

The rearrangement joins TRBV28 to TRBJ2-1; no definite D call. Trimming removed 3 bases at V and 0 bases at J, with 12 bases between. CDR3 size: 16 residues. Germline lookup yields CDR1 MDHEN and CDR2 SYDVKM. In nucleotides, the CDR3 is TGTGCCAGCAGTTTGTGGCAGAGGAGCTCCTACAATGAGCAGTTCTTC. Protein product: CASSLWQRSSYNEQFF.

The gene calls are TRBV5-5 and TRBJ1-1, with TRBD1 as a possible D gene (5 bases). Germline loops: CDR1 SGHKS, CDR2 YYEKEE (reference sequence). Between the trimmed V and J ends, which lost 1 base and 8 bases, there was a span of 12 bases. CDR3 length equals 13 residues. CDR3 sequence reads: CASSLIVQGEAFF. CDR3 DNA: TGTGCCAGCAGCTTGATCGTCCAGGGAGAAGCTTTCTTT.

The chain links TRBV14 to TRBJ1-1; no definite D call. The CDR3 sequence is 15 residues long. Germline CDR1 reads SGHDN; CDR2 reads FVKESK. V lost 2 bases to trimming and J lost 0 bases, with 10 bases between them. Here the CDR3 reads CASSQYSLMNTEAFF. CDR3 DNA sequence: TGTGCCAGCAGCCAATATTCTCTAATGAACACTGAAGCTTTCTTT.

V and J are TRBV6-5 and TRBJ1-1, with 8 bases fitting TRBD1. V was pared by 5 bases and J by 4 bases, with 6 bases of the junction left unmatched. CDR1 is MNHEY and CDR2 is SVGAGI in the germline V gene. The CDR3 has 14 amino acids. The CDR3 loop reads CASSLWTGRTEAFF. The CDR3 DNA reads as TGTGCCAGCAGTCTTTGGACAGGGCGCACTGAAGCTTTCTTT.

Regarding this clone: This sequence may be a read error, since a much larger clone differs from it by one base. The gene calls are TRBV9 and TRBJ1-2; 9 bases map to TRBD1. J was trimmed by 4 bases and V by 3 bases; bases with no gene match: 4. Germline CDR1 reads SGDLS; CDR2 reads YYNGEE. This CDR3 has 14 amino acids. In DNA, the CDR3 is TGTGCCAGCAGCGAGGACAGGGGAGGCTATGGCTACACCTTC. This codes for CASSEDRGGYGYTF.

J is TRBJ1-3 and V is TRBV9; a weak D match, TRBD1 (6 bases). Trimming took off 4 bases at V and 3 bases at J, with 11 bases between the two ends. In germline, CDR1 is SGDLS, CDR2 YYNGEE. The length of the CDR3 is 14 residues. This CDR3 reads CASSPQGGGNTIYF. The DNA of the CDR3 is TGTGCCAGCAGCCCACAGGGTGGTGGAAACACCATATATTTT.

This chain uses TRBV5-5 with TRBJ1-2; the D gene is possibly TRBD1 (5 bases). The CDR3 runs 13 residues. With 0 bases removed from V and 4 bases from J, the gap between germline ends came to 7 bases. Germline CDR1 reads SGHKS; CDR2 reads YYEKEE (reference sequence). The CDR3 sequence is CASSLGQSYGYTF. The CDR3 region has the DNA TGTGCCAGCAGCTTGGGACAGAGCTATGGCTACACCTTC.

This chain uses TRBV7-3 with TRBJ1-2; the D gene is possibly TRBD1 (6 bases). The length of the CDR3 is 14 residues. Trimming shortened V by 5 bases and J by 7 bases, and 17 bases separated the two germline ends. CDR1 and CDR2 from the germline V gene are SGHTA and FQGTGA. CDR3 region: CASSLTHGGAGYTF. The CDR3 nucleotides read TGTGCCAGCAGCCTGACCCATGGGGGGGCTGGCTACACCTTC.

The CDR3 DNA reads as TGCAGCCTGGGGACAGGGGGCGTGGGTAATGAGCAGTTCTTC. It yields the protein CSLGTGGVGNEQFF. The chain is built from TRBV29-1 and TRBJ2-1, with TRBD1 matching over 12 bases. V was clipped by 8 bases and J by 7 bases; unmatched bases: 9. Per the germline V gene, CDR1 is SQVTM and CDR2 is ANQGSEA. This CDR3 has 14 amino acids.

In this sample, this clone turned up a few times. In DNA, the CDR3 is TGTGCCAGCAGCCTTAGGGGGGGCGACTCTGGAAACACCATATATTTT. Translation gives CASSLRGGDSGNTIYF. The chain combines TRBV9 with TRBJ1-3; TRBD1 might be the D (6 bases). This CDR3 region has 16 residues. The V end was cut by 4 bases, the J end by 0 bases, with 14 bases between. Germline V lookup: CDR1 SGDLS, CDR2 YYNGEE.

This rearrangement joins TRBV9 to TRBJ1-1; 7 positions agree with TRBD1. Unmatched junction bases numbered 3, after V lost 0 bases and J lost 1 base. The germline gives CDR1 SGDLS, CDR2 YYNGEE. This CDR3 spans 15 amino acids. CDR3 loop: CASSVVRGPNTEAFF. The CDR3 DNA is TGTGCCAGCAGCGTAGTGAGGGGGCCGAACACTGAAGCTTTCTTT.

The V gene is TRBV7-8, the J gene TRBJ2-1; D is possibly TRBD1 (6 bases). The CDR3 is 15 residues long. CDR1 is SGHVS, CDR2 FQNEAQ, per germline. The V and J ends lost 1 base and 4 bases respectively, with 11 bases between them. The CDR3 nucleotides read TGTGCCAGCAGCTTAGGGTGGGGGCCGTACAATGAGCAGTTCTTC. Protein: CASSLGWGPYNEQFF.

The chain uses TRBV7-3 and TRBJ2-5, with 7 bases lining up with TRBD1. The V and J ends lost 5 bases and 2 bases, in that order; junction bases with no gene match: 8. Germline V gene data show CDR1 as SGHTA and CDR2 as FQGTGA. CDR3 size: 15 residues. The CDR3 sequence is CASSVQPGQQETQYF. Here the CDR3 DNA reads TGTGCCAGCAGCGTCCAACCGGGACAGCAAGAGACCCAGTACTTC.

This chain joins TRBV19 and TRBJ1-2; tentative D call: TRBD1 (5 bases). In germline, CDR1 is LNHDA, CDR2 SQIVND (reference sequence). Trimming removed 6 bases at V and 3 bases at J, with 11 bases between. The CDR3 totals 13 residues. CDR3 region: CASRSGSHYGYTF. In DNA, the CDR3 is TGTGCCAGTAGGTCAGGGTCCCACTATGGCTACACCTTC.

The chain uses TRBV19 and TRBJ1-6; D might be TRBD1 (5 bases). Per germline, CDR1 LNHDA and CDR2 SQIVND (reference sequence). V was cut by 1 base and J by 10 bases, with 8 bases left in between. The CDR3 has 13 amino acids. For the CDR3, the DNA is TGTGCCAGTAGTATAGCAGGGCACTCACCCCTCCACTTT. Residues: CASSIAGHSPLHF.

V usage is TRBV5-1 and J usage is TRBJ2-7, with D possibly being TRBD1 (6 bases). Germline loops: CDR1 SGHRS, CDR2 YFSETQ. The CDR3 covers 16 residues. V lost 0 bases to trimming and J lost 1 base, with 14 bases between them. DNA for the CDR3: TGCGCCAGCAGCTTGGGTTTTGGGGGCGCATCCTACGAGCAGTACTTC. Amino acid sequence: CASSLGFGGASYEQYF.

V usage is TRBV11-2 and J usage is TRBJ2-3; 11 positions agree with TRBD2. This CDR3 spans 18 amino acids. Germline V gene lookup returns CDR1 SGHAT and CDR2 FQNNGV. Trimming at V came to 8 bases and at J to 2 bases, leaving 15 bases not matched to a gene. The CDR3 DNA reads TGTGCCAGCTTAAAACTAGGGGTAGCGGGGGGGAACACAGATACGCAGTATTTT. Amino acid sequence: CASLKLGVAGGNTDTQYF. Together with reference TRBV11-2 and TRBJ2-3, the CDR3 gives the full variable domain: EAGVAQSPRYKIIEKRQSVAFWCNPISGHATLYWYQQILGQGPKLLIQFQNNGVVDDSQLPKDRFSAERLKGVDSTLKIQPAKLEDSAVYLCASLKLGVAGGNTDTQYFGPGTRLTVL.

This clone was recorded only once. The V gene is TRBV10-1, the J gene TRBJ2-7; 7 bases agree with TRBD1. This CDR3 is built from 12 residues. Per germline, CDR1 WNHNN and CDR2 SYGVQD (reference sequence). Unmatched junction bases numbered 3, after V lost 7 bases and J lost 3 bases. The DNA for the CDR3 is TGCGCCAGCAACGGGACAGTCTACGAGCAGTACTTC. Residues: CASNGTVYEQYF.